Listed below are T cell receptor beta chains from one sample, sequenced in a study of technical replicates of blood from four donors. The data were produced by immunoSEQ multiplex PCR, yet TCRdb's version contains in-frame clones alone and is incomplete. The repertoire has about 80,000 clones, 91% of them found once; the top ten carry approximately 0.39%. Sequencing used T cells isolated from PBMCs. The source is a human donor in good health. CDR3s include the opening cysteine and the closing phenylalanine or tryptophan.

J | length | V | CDR3
TRBJ2-7 | 15 | TRBV28 | CASSSTGSGSYEQYF
TRBJ1-3 | 13 | TRBV19 | CASRAASGNTIYF
TRBJ2-1 | 13 | TRBV10-2 | CASTGERDNEQFF
TRBJ1-2 | 11 | TRBV5-6 | CASSADYGYTF
TRBJ2-7 | 16 | TRBV9 | CASSEGAATNTYEQYF
TRBJ2-7 | 14 | TRBV19 | CASSIDGASYEQYF
TRBJ1-1 | 15 | TRBV27 | CASTSIQTVNTEAFF
TRBJ2-1 | 19 | TRBV10-3 | CAISDLTSGRTVSYNEQFF
TRBJ2-2 | 17 | TRBV4-3 | CASTWGLAGENTGELFF
TRBJ2-1 | 18 | TRBV6-1 | CASSEAPIRTGRYNEQFF
TRBJ2-2 | 18 | TRBV5-1 | CASSLGEIGVGRTGELFF
TRBJ1-1 | 14 | TRBV2 | CASSANIGGTEAFF
TRBJ2-1 | 14 | TRBV6-5 | CASSYSRGTGEQFF
TRBJ1-1 | 12 | TRBV11-3 | CASSFQQGRAFF
TRBJ2-7 | 16 | TRBV7-9 | CASSTGPGAGVYEQYF
TRBJ2-3 | 14 | TRBV2 | CASSRNGRSDTQYF
TRBJ2-2 | 14 | TRBV23-1 | CASSQYRGKGELFF
TRBJ1-1 | 14 | TRBV28 | CASRPSVEATEAFF
TRBJ1-5 | 13 | TRBV2 | CASRRTVNQPQHF
TRBJ2-1 | 15 | TRBV7-3 | CASSLAASSYNEQFF
TRBJ2-2 | 14 | TRBV15 | CATRAGASSGELFF
TRBJ2-2 | 19 | TRBV5-6 | CASSLFFGGLAGQAGELFF
TRBJ1-2 | 13 | TRBV9 | CASTQGAKYGYTF
TRBJ2-4 | 13 | TRBV7-2 | CASSSIPKNIQYF
TRBJ2-1 | 8 | TRBV20-1 | CSAGSEFF
TRBJ1-3 | 16 | TRBV7-9 | CASSSTTMTGGNTIYF
TRBJ2-3 | 14 | TRBV9 | CASSVGRSTDTQYF
TRBJ1-2 | 16 | TRBV6-5 | CASSSHSLTGRNGYTF
TRBJ2-1 | 11 | TRBV6-5 | CASSLMNEQFF
TRBJ2-2 | 14 | TRBV5-4 | CASSPPGDLGELFF
TRBJ1-5 | 15 | TRBV19 | CASSVLKGKDQPQHF
TRBJ2-2 | 13 | TRBV2 | CASLAGASGELFF
TRBJ1-1 | 12 | TRBV18 | CASSPGVTEAFF
TRBJ2-7 | 13 | TRBV29-1 | CSVGGTSGYEQYF
TRBJ2-2 | 14 | TRBV29-1 | CSVRTGRDTGELFF
TRBJ1-2 | 13 | TRBV4-1 | CASSQVSLYGYTF
TRBJ2-1 | 14 | TRBV5-1 | CASSSTGGAYEQFF
TRBJ1-1 | 12 | TRBV30 | CAWSAGFAEAFF
TRBJ2-7 | 14 | TRBV28 | CASSFTGGMYEQYF
TRBJ1-3 | 14 | TRBV29-1 | CSVLRQGGGNTIYF
TRBJ1-2 | 15 | TRBV7-3 | CASSFYPGQEEGYTF